This TCR beta chain was captured by sequencing in a study of blood T cell repertoires in COVID-19 (dated by TCRdb to 2019 to 2021). Background for the entire study: The collaborator samples originated in the United States, Italy and Spain and spanned the acute and convalescent phases of COVID-19. The material from the prospective study consisted of cDNA or gDNA derived from T cells, B-cell-depleted T cells, or PBMCs. The dataset comprised deeply sampled blood TCRbeta repertoires from subjects exposed to, actively infected with, or recovered from COVID-19. The repertoires were made available in a free public database intended to serve as a resource for research on the immune response to SARS-CoV-2. The samples were drawn from two sources: the first 160 participants of the ongoing ImmuneRACE study, and 1,200 or so subjects contributed by 6 global collaborators. Sample metadata almost always included a de-identified subject ID, COVID-19 status, age in years and sex. Where available, HLA class I and class II types were taken from metadata supplied by the sample provider and were not determined by assay-based typing. Study-wide findings and limitations: The amount of clinical and demographic metadata varied by source and participant and was provided uncurated.

From the germline V gene (reference sequence), CDR1 is LGHDT and CDR2 is YNNKEL. From its cysteine to its phenylalanine, the CDR3 spans 15 amino acids. CDR3 DNA is the only sequence kept; it has 45 bases, read in frame from the first base. Between the V and J ends, shortened by 7 bases and 1 base respectively, the junction contains 14 bases. The collaborating institutions used their own protocols to collect whole blood in K2EDTA tubes. For TCRbeta analysis, collaborators shipped samples as frozen whole blood, isolated PBMCs, or DNA extracted from either of those sample types. The immunoSEQ Assay, a bias-controlled multiplex PCR, was used to amplify TCRbeta CDR3 regions from genomic DNA. The paper's processing steps were these. The number of nucleated cells in each sample was estimated from the amplification of reference gene primers within the assay. Sequence reads were collapsed and filtered to measure the absolute abundance of every unique TCRbeta CDR3 rearrangement. For each sample, productive Simpson clonality was calculated as the square root of Simpson's diversity index over productive rearrangements. TCRdb re-hosts the immuneACCESS table, in-frame sequences only. Its copies lack some clones; in the studies checked, an unresolved V gene accounts for under half of them, and the cause for the rest is not known. V, J and clone size are taken as reported in that table, and D and trimming were inferred from the DNA itself. Counted in this sample were some 80,000 clones; around 81% of them appeared once. Of the sample, about 45% is held by the ten largest clones.

In the case of this clone: The antigen it recognizes is unknown. No base quality information exists; no much larger clone differs at one position.

The sequence came from an elderly man with acute or convalescent COVID-19. The sequence is built from TRBV3-1 (or the pseudogene TRBV3-2) and TRBJ2-1; confidence is insufficient to name the D gene. Sequencing was performed on peripheral blood. Here the CDR3 is given as CASTAQAQSYNEQFF. The sequenced DNA is TGTGCCAGCACGGCCCAAGCGCAGTCCTACAATGAGCAGTTCTTC.